The clone carrying this T cell receptor beta chain was seen only a few times. The CDR3 runs 19 residues. The germline gives CDR1 SGHTA, CDR2 FQGNSA. V shed 0 bases and J 9 bases; nucleotides not matched to a gene: 17. Via MiXCR, TCRdb re-called the 5' RACE reads, giving one row per CDR3 protein. The sample holds a few hundred thousand distinct CDR3 sequences, about 7% seen once. This entry belongs to a study of T cells after yellow fever vaccination. The source material was CD4+ T cells sorted from PBMCs, sampled 15 days after the yellow fever booster vaccination. This chain uses TRBV7-2 with TRBJ2-1; 10 bases line up with TRBD2. The source of this sequence is a young man who received the YFV17D yellow fever vaccine. The CDR3 sequence is CASSLARASGSDVVREQFF. In nucleotides, the CDR3 is TGTGCCAGCAGCTTAGCGCGGGCTAGCGGGAGTGATGTAGTCCGTGAGCAGTTCTTC.